This T cell receptor (beta chain) stems from a study of T-cell memory formation after mild COVID-19. Study summary: TCR clusters showed largely donor specificity. Notes on the study in general: For contracting clones, CD4+ ones sat mainly in CM and EM, CD8+ in EMRA. Some SARS-CoV-2-responding clones were already detected in memory before infection.

Germline CDR1 and CDR2: GTSNPN and SVGIG (reference sequence). V lost 3 bases to trimming and J lost 5 bases, with 8 bases between them. This CDR3 region has 12 residues. This clonotype has just a few counts. Its antigen is currently unknown. 5'RACE primed at constant segments yielded TCR alpha and TCR beta cDNA libraries bearing sample barcodes and UMIs. Using its own MiXCR run on the 5' RACE reads, TCRdb lists one record per CDR3 protein. The sample has under 700,000 distinct CDR3 sequences, roughly 22% seen once. Sequencing was performed on PBMCs or a T cell subset sorted from them (not recorded which). The receptor's source is an adult woman who had mild COVID-19 (a few samples of this study predate the infection). Cell type and time point are not known. The chain couples TRBV30 to TRBJ2-1; no reliable D call. Here the CDR3 DNA reads TGTGCCTGGAGGGGTTTGGACAATGAGCAGTTCTTC. Protein: CAWRGLDNEQFF.